The clone carrying this T cell receptor beta chain showed up many times. This sample was included in a study of T cells in Graves' hyperthyroidism and ophthalmopathy. The V gene's germline CDR1 is SNHLY and CDR2 FYNNEI. V was pared by 6 bases and J by 0 bases, with 12 bases between. This CDR3 contains 15 residues. The CDR3 regions of TCR beta were amplified from RNA transcripts. Initially, a first-round RT-PCR of the TCR CDR3 employed the HTBI primer set. TCRdb re-analysed the multiplex PCR reads in MiXCR, keeping a single row per CDR3 protein. The sample gives some 620,000 distinct CDR3 sequences, under 20% of which show up once; around 4% is in the top ten.

The sample was blood. The V and J genes are TRBV2 and TRBJ1-3; perhaps TRBD1 as D (5 bases). The TCR comes from a woman in her 30s with Graves' hyperthyroidism. The CDR3 DNA is TGTGCCAGCAGCAAACAGGATATCTCTGGAAACACCATATATTTT. This gives the protein CASSKQDISGNTIYF.